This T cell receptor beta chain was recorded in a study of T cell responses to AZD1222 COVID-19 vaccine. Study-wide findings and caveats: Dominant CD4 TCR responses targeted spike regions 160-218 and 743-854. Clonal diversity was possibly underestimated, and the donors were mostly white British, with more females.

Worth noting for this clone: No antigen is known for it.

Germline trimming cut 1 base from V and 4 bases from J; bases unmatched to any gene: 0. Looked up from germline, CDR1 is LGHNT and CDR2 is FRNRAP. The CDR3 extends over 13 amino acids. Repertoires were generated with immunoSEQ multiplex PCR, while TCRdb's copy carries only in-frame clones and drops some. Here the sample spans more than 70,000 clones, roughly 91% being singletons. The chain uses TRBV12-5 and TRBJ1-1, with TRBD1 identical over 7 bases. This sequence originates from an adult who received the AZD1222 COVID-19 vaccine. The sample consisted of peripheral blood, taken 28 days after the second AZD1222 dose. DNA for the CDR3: TGTGCTAGTGGTTTGGGACAGGGCACTGAAGCTTTCTTT. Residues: CASGLGQGTEAFF.